The subject of this entry is one TCR beta chain. Its antigen is still unknown. Per-base quality was not reported, and no clone a single base away is much larger than it. Enrolling through a virtual design, the prospective study's participants ranged in age from roughly 18 to 95 years and lived across around 25 United States geographic areas. To assign participants to cohorts, the prospective study relied on clinical history that participants themselves reported in a screening survey and a study questionnaire. Recovered participants in ImmuneRACE Cohort 3 were defined by two consecutive negative NP/OP PCR tests, clearance by a healthcare professional, or resolution of symptoms. Each participant in the prospective study had whole blood, serum and a nasopharyngeal or oropharyngeal swab collected by mobile phlebotomists. Participants in the prospective study had the option to provide additional blood draws and questionnaires over an approximately 2-month period. Before DNA extraction, blood samples from the prospective study were shipped at room temperature or frozen.

These data originate in a study of blood T cell repertoires in COVID-19 (dated by TCRdb to the early 2020s). Some background on the complete study: Samples from collaborators originated in the United States, Italy and Spain and spanned both the acute and convalescent phases of COVID-19. The repertoires were released in a freely available public database meant as a resource for research on the immune response to SARS-CoV-2. The prospective study material was composed of cDNA or gDNA derived from T cells, B-cell-depleted T cells, or PBMCs. Where available, HLA class I and class II types were taken from metadata supplied by the sample provider and were not determined by assay-based typing. Subjects who had been exposed to COVID-19, were actively infected with it, or had recovered from it provided the deeply sampled blood TCRbeta repertoires that made up the dataset. Samples came from the ongoing ImmuneRACE study (first 160 participants) plus 1,254 subjects from 6 global collaborators. Sample metadata almost always included a de-identified subject ID, COVID-19 status, age in years and sex. The full study reports these points: The amount of clinical and demographic metadata varied by source and participant and was provided uncurated.

TCRbeta CDR3 regions were amplified from genomic DNA using the immunoSEQ Assay, a bias-controlled multiplex PCR. In the source study's methods: Within the assay, amplification of reference gene primers was used to estimate how many nucleated cells each sample contained. To quantify the absolute abundance of each unique TCRbeta CDR3 rearrangement, sequence reads were collapsed and filtered. For each sample, productive Simpson clonality was calculated by taking the square root of Simpson's diversity index across productive rearrangements. Drawn from immuneACCESS, this table holds only the in-frame rearrangements with V and J called that TCRdb kept. Clones are partly lost; checked studies trace under half to an unresolved V gene and leave the rest unexplained. The V and J calls and clone size are taken from that table; D and trimming were inferred from the DNA. The sample contains approximately 300,000 clones, 85% to 90% of them found a single time. The top ten clonotypes cover 3.5% to 4.5% of the sample.

Sequencing was done on a sample of PBMCs or T cells enriched from blood (not recorded which). This TCR derives from a man aged 30 to 45 who had recovered from COVID-19.

The nucleotide sequence is given as TGCGCCAGCAGTCGGACAGGGCAGAACTATGGCTACACCTTC. The resulting protein is CASSRTGQNYGYTF. The V and J segments used are TRBV4-1 and TRBJ1-2; TRBD1 agrees with 8 junctional bases. The CDR3 measures 14 amino acids from cysteine to phenylalanine. Left in the record is the CDR3 DNA by itself, 42 bases read in frame from the first base. CDR1 MGHRA and CDR2 YSYEKL are derived from the germline V gene. The junction shows trimming of 6 bases on V and 2 bases on J, and the gene matches do not reach 5 bases of it.